The clone carrying this TCR beta chain has a single count. Its antigen is not known. CD45RO-negative cells were positively selected for CCR7, leaving out terminally differentiated effector memory CD45RA+ cells. The donors, healthy adults who were HIV-negative, had experienced no recent acute infections or vaccinations. The data are from a study of shared clonotypes between healthy human individuals. Study-wide background: Participating donors consisted of two women and a few men aged 18 to 49. The study's findings and limits: Though the depth was large, rarefaction showed that sorted-subset sequencing was incomplete.

CDR1 is MNHEY, CDR2 SMNVEV, per germline (reference sequence). V dropped 5 bases and J dropped 4 bases, with 18 bases sitting between them. The CDR3 sequence is 15 residues long. Per the original methods: Because ImmunoSEQ provided only junction sequences with no quality scores, the filtering differed. TCRdb keeps only in-frame clones here, not all; method: immunoSEQ multiplex PCR. V and J calls plus clone size are reproduced from that table; the DNA served to infer D and trimming. The profile shows about 2 million clones, about 95% of them singletons. V and J are TRBV27 and TRBJ2-7; the D call may be TRBD1 or TRBD2 (5 bases each). Sequenced: naive CD8+ T cells sorted from blood. This receptor was identified in a man between 18 and 35 years old in good health. CDR3 DNA sequence: TGTGCCAGCAGTCAGGACCGGGACCCCGGATACGAGCAGTACTTC. Amino acid sequence: CASSQDRDPGYEQYF.